This passage covers 23 T cell receptor beta chains from one sample sequenced in a study of blood T cell repertoires in COVID-19 (dated by TCRdb to the early 2020s). Library method: the immunoSEQ multiplex PCR assay. TCRdb took this table from immuneACCESS and kept in-frame rearrangements with V and J called. Such tables lack part of the clones; where checked against another copy, unresolved V genes explain under half of the gap, and the rest is unexplained. Counted in this sample were more than 20,000 clones; about nine tenths of them appeared once. 6% to 9.5% of the sample comes from the top ten. Sequenced input: peripheral blood. Every receptor here comes from a human donor in a cohort sampled during active COVID-19.

The chain links TRBV25-1 to TRBJ2-1, with D perhaps TRBD2 (5 bases). The V gene lost 6 bases and the J gene lost 4 bases, with 16 bases spanning the gap. The length of the CDR3 is 15 residues. CDR1 and CDR2 from the germline V gene are MGHDK and SYGVNS. As DNA, the CDR3 is TGTGCCAGCAGGAGGGTACTAGACCCGTACAATGAGCAGTTCTTC. It is translated as CASRRVLDPYNEQFF.

V gene TRBV24-1 combines with J gene TRBJ2-1; 14 nucleotides agree with TRBD2. The CDR3 has 16 amino acids. The junction had 4 bases not matched to a gene; V was cut back by 4 bases and J by 6 bases. CDR1 is KGHDR and CDR2 is SFDVKD in the germline V gene. The CDR3 reads CATSDRGLAGVNEQFF. CDR3 bases: TGTGCCACCAGTGACCGGGGACTAGCGGGGGTCAATGAGCAGTTCTTC.

The chain couples TRBV6-2 or TRBV6-3 to TRBJ1-2; D is ambiguous. Germline CDR1 reads MNHEY; CDR2 reads SVGEGT. The CDR3 totals 15 residues. V lost 6 bases and J lost 4, with 18 bases in between. CDR3 DNA sequence: TGTGCCAGCAGCGATGACCGAAACGGAGGCTATGGCTACACCTTC. Its protein product is CASSDDRNGGYGYTF.

The rearrangement links TRBV5-5 to TRBJ1-5, with TRBD1 identical over 8 bases. The CDR3 extends over 16 amino acids. Germline V gene sequence: CDR1 SGHKS, CDR2 YYEKEE (reference sequence). Germline trimming cut 2 bases from V and 1 base from J; bases unmatched to any gene: 5. The CDR3 sequence: CASSLWTGISNQPQHF. CDR3 DNA sequence: TGTGCCAGCAGCTTATGGACAGGGATCAGCAATCAGCCCCAGCATTTT.

V is TRBV29-1 and J is TRBJ1-2; no clear D. CDR3 length equals 13 residues. Germline loops: CDR1 SQVTM, CDR2 ANQGSEA. CDR3 sequence reads: CTRGDGPERGYTF. DNA for the CDR3: TGCACCCGGGGTGACGGGCCGGAGCGTGGCTACACCTTC.

This chain uses TRBV5-1 with TRBJ2-3; 7 bases are shared with TRBD2. Germline CDR1 SGHRS, CDR2 YFSETQ. The CDR3 has 14 residues. V shed 4 bases, J shed 2 bases, and the junction held 4 bases outside the gene matches. The CDR3 here is CASSKTSDTDTQYF. As DNA, the CDR3 is TGCGCCAGCAGCAAAACTAGCGACACAGATACGCAGTATTTT.

The V and J genes are TRBV19 and TRBJ1-5; 8 bases agree with TRBD1. The CDR3 covers 17 residues. The J segment lost 2 bases and the V segment lost 5 bases, leaving 11 bases of the junction unmatched. Germline V gives CDR1 LNHDA, CDR2 SQIVND (reference sequence). CDR3: CASSGDRGSSGNQPQHF. CDR3 sequence (DNA): TGTGCCAGTAGTGGCGACAGGGGATCATCGGGCAATCAGCCCCAGCATTTT.

This clone was seen more than once but under ten times. The V call is TRBV28, the J call TRBJ1-1; 7 nucleotides line up with TRBD1. Trimming cost V 7 bases and J 4 bases; bases outside gene matches: 9. The CDR3 spans 14 residues. Germline V CDR1 and CDR2: MDHEN, SYDVKM. The CDR3 loop is CASTEGAWGTEAFF. The DNA of the CDR3 is TGTGCCAGCACCGAGGGGGCCTGGGGCACTGAAGCTTTCTTT.

The CDR3 sequence: CASSSFNEQFF. In nucleotides, the CDR3 is TGTGCCAGCAGTTCATTCAATGAGCAGTTCTTC. The chain carries TRBV12-3 or TRBV12-4 and TRBJ2-1; no clear D gene. The V and J ends lost 4 bases and 6 bases respectively, with 4 bases between them. This CDR3 spans 11 amino acids.

This sequence joins TRBV4-1 and TRBJ2-2; 9 bases line up with TRBD2. The CDR3 length is 14 residues. Per the germline V gene, CDR1 is MGHRA and CDR2 is YSYEKL. V dropped 6 bases and J dropped 7; count of bases not matched to a gene: 6. CDR3 DNA: TGCGCCAGCAGTAGGCTAGCGGGGTACGGGGAGCTGTTTTTT. Translating it yields CASSRLAGYGELFF.

The V and J genes are TRBV10-3 and TRBJ2-2; TRBD2 agrees at 8 bases. The CDR3 totals 15 residues. V lost 7 bases, J lost 0 bases, and 4 bases stayed unmatched. Germline V gene sequence: CDR1 ENHRY, CDR2 SYGVKD. CDR3 sequence reads: CAIKPGLANTGELFF. For the CDR3, the DNA is TGTGCCATCAAACCGGGACTAGCGAACACCGGGGAGCTGTTTTTT.

The chain combines TRBV19 with TRBJ2-3, with 7 bases lining up with TRBD2. Unmatched junction bases numbered 5, after V lost 3 bases and J lost 2 bases. CDR1 is LNHDA, CDR2 SQIVND, per germline (reference sequence). The CDR3 has 15 amino acids. The CDR3, as DNA: TGTGCCAGTAGTATTTCTAGCGGATTCACAGATACGCAGTATTTT. Its protein product is CASSISSGFTDTQYF.

J is TRBJ2-1 and V is TRBV9; 7 bases fit TRBD2. CDR3 length equals 14 residues. CDR1 is SGDLS and CDR2 is YYNGEE in the germline V gene. Trimming cost V 0 bases and J 7 bases; bases outside gene matches: 4. CDR3 amino acids: CASSVAVRGNEQFF. The CDR3 DNA is TGTGCCAGCAGCGTAGCTGTGCGGGGGAATGAGCAGTTCTTC.

Here the CDR3 DNA reads TGTGCCAGCAGCCCCTCCCAGCGGGGGGGCAGTACAGATACGCAGTATTTT. Translated, it gives CASSPSQRGGSTDTQYF. The gene calls are TRBV4-2 and TRBJ2-3; 10 bases fit TRBD2. Germline V gene sequence: CDR1 LGHNA, CDR2 YNFKEQ. V trimming: 4 bases; J trimming: 3 bases; junction bases outside the gene matches: 10. The CDR3 totals 17 residues.

The rearrangement joins TRBV11-2 to TRBJ1-2; 7 bases line up with TRBD1. With V trimmed by 5 bases and J by 4 bases, 7 bases remained unmatched. The CDR3 has 14 residues. CDR1 is SGHAT and CDR2 is FQNNGV in the germline V gene. CDR3 sequence: CASSAQQGPYGYTF. In DNA, the CDR3 is TGTGCCAGCAGCGCACAACAGGGGCCCTATGGCTACACCTTC. Filled out from reference TRBV11-2 and TRBJ1-2, the complete variable domain reads EAGVAQSPRYKIIEKRQSVAFWCNPISGHATLYWYQQILGQGPKLLIQFQNNGVVDDSQLPKDRFSAERLKGVDSTLKIQPAKLEDSAVYLCASSAQQGPYGYTFGSGTRLTVV.

The chain recombines TRBV5-1 with TRBJ1-2, with D tentatively TRBD1 (6 bases). CDR3 length: 14 amino acids. V was shortened by 4 bases and J by 6 bases, with 16 bases between the two germline ends. CDR1 is SGHRS, CDR2 YFSETQ, per germline. The CDR3 loop reads CASSTGTGSHGYTF. The CDR3 nucleotides read TGCGCCAGCAGCACGGGAACAGGGTCCCATGGCTACACCTTC.

CDR3 nucleotide sequence: TGTGCCAGCAGTGGAACAGGGCGACCGCAGGCTTTCTTT. The encoded protein is CASSGTGRPQAFF. V and J are TRBV28 and TRBJ1-1, with TRBD1 as a possible D gene (6 bases). Germline CDR1 is MDHEN and CDR2 is SYDVKM. The CDR3 has 13 residues. V was shortened by 5 bases and J by 11 bases, with 18 bases between the two germline ends.

The rearrangement uses TRBV18 and TRBJ2-4; D gene unclear. The V end lost 3 bases, the J end lost 1 base, and 4 bases lay between the germline ends. Germline CDR1 is KGHSH and CDR2 is LQKENI. CDR3 length equals 13 residues. The CDR3 DNA follows: TGTGCCAGCTCACCTTCGGCCAAAAACATTCAGTACTTC. Its translation: CASSPSAKNIQYF.

The J gene is TRBJ2-2, the V gene TRBV11-3, with TRBD1 matching over 7 bases. The germline V gene encodes CDR1 SGHNT and CDR2 YENEEA. The CDR3 is 17 residues long. The V and J ends lost 3 bases and 0 bases, in that order; junction bases with no gene match: 7. The CDR3 DNA reads TGTGCCAGCAGCTTGGAGACAGGGACCTCGAACACCGGGGAGCTGTTTTTT. It specifies CASSLETGTSNTGELFF.

This clone was seen only a few times. The rearrangement joins TRBV19 to TRBJ1-5, with unresolved D. The CDR3 extends over 14 amino acids. The ends were cut back, 5 bases at V and 2 bases at J, with 10 bases in the middle. CDR1 is LNHDA, CDR2 SQIVND, per germline (reference sequence). The CDR3, as DNA: TGTGCCAGTAGTTCCTCGTTAGGCAATCAGCCCCAGCATTTT. Protein sequence: CASSSSLGNQPQHF. Complete variable domain (other parts from reference TRBV19 and TRBJ1-5): DGGITQSPKYLFRKEGQNVTLSCEQNLNHDAMYWYRQDPGQGLRLIYYSQIVNDFQKGDIAEGYSVSREKKESFPLTVTSAQKNPTAFYLCASSSSLGNQPQHFGDGTRLSIL.

The chain uses TRBV5-1 and TRBJ2-3; TRBD2 agrees at 9 bases. The CDR3 runs to 14 residues. Losses at the gene ends were 7 bases for V and 6 bases for J; bases not matched to a gene: 9. CDR1 is SGHRS and CDR2 is YFSETQ in the germline V gene. The CDR3 coding sequence is TGCGCCAGCCTGGCGGGGGGGCCACAGGATACGCAGTATTTT. As protein: CASLAGGPQDTQYF. Based on the CDR3 plus reference TRBV5-1 and TRBJ2-3, the full variable domain is KAGVTQTPRYLIKTRGQQVTLSCSPISGHRSVSWYQQTPGQGLQFLFEYFSETQRNKGNFPGRFSGRQFSNSRSEMNVSTLELGDSALYLCASLAGGPQDTQYFGPGTRLTVL.

The J gene is TRBJ1-3, the V gene TRBV5-1; 7 positions match TRBD1. The germline CDR1 and CDR2 sequences are SGHRS and YFSETQ. Trimming removed 3 bases from V and 3 bases from J; junction bases left unmatched: 3. The CDR3 covers 14 residues. This chain's CDR3 is CASSSTGFGNTIYF. The CDR3, as DNA: TGCGCCAGCAGCTCGACAGGGTTTGGAAACACCATATATTTT.

The chain uses TRBV19 and TRBJ2-7; tentatively, D is TRBD2 (5 bases). Germline V gene lookup returns CDR1 LNHDA and CDR2 SQIVND (reference sequence). The CDR3 is made up of 15 amino acids. Trimming shortened V by 2 bases and J by 0 bases, and 11 bases separated the two germline ends. DNA for the CDR3: TGTGCCAGTAGTATACAGGCTAGCTTCTCCTACGAGCAGTACTTC. Translating gives CASSIQASFSYEQYF.